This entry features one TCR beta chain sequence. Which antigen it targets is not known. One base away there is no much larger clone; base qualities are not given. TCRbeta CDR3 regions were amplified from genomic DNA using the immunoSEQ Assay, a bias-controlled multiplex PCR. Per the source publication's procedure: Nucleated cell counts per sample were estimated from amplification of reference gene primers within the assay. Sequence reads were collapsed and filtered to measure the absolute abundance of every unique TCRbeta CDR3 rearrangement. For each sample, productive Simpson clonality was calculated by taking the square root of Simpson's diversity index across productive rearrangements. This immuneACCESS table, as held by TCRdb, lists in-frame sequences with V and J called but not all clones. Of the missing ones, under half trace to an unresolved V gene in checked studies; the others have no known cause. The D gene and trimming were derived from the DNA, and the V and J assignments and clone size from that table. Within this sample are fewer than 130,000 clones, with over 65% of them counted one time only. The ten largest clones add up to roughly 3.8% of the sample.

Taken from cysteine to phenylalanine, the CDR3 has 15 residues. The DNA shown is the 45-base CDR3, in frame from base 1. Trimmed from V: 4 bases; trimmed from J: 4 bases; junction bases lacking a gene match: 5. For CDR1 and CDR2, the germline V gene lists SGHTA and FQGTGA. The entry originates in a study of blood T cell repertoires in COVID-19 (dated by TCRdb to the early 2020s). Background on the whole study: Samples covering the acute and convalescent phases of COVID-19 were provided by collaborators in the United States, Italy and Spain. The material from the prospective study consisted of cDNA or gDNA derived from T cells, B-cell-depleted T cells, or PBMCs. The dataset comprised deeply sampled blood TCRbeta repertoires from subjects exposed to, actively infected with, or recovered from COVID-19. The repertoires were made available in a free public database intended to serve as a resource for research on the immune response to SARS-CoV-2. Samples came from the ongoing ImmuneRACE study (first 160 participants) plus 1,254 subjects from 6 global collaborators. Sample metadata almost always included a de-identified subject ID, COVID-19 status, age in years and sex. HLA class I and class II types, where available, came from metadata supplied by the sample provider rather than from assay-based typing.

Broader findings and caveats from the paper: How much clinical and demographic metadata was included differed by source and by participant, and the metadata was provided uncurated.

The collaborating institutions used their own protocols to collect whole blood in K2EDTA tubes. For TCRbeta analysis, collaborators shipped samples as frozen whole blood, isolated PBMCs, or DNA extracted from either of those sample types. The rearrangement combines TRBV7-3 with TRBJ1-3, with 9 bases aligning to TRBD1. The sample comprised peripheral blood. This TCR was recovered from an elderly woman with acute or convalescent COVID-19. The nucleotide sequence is TGTGCCAGCAGCTCACAGGGGGCACAAGGAAACACCATATATTTT. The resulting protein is CASSSQGAQGNTIYF. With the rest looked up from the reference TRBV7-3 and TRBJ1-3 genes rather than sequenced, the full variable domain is GAGVSQTPSNKVTEKGKYVELRCDPISGHTALYWYRQSLGQGPEFLIYFQGTGAADDSGLPNDRFFAVRPEGSVSTLKIQRTERGDSAVYLCASSSQGAQGNTIYFGEGSWLTVV.